Listed below are T cell receptor beta chains from one sample, sequenced in a study of Ad26.COV2.S vaccination and SARS-CoV-2 variants. Generated by immunoSEQ multiplex PCR, the TCRdb table keeps only in-frame clones and is missing some. The data show almost 400,000 clones, about 89% seen once. The sequencing used peripheral blood, collected in a trial of Ad26.COV2.S vaccine versus placebo. These receptors came from a person aged 18-60 years who received the Ad26.COV2.S COVID-19 vaccine or a placebo. Each CDR3 is given with its conserved first and last residue. Each record gives: D gene, J gene, V gene, clone size, CDR3 DNA, CDR3 protein. The D gene is left open where the match is weak. For some rows the clone size is stated as once, few or many, or as a class when expanded; others skip it.

>-|TRBJ2-7|TRBV6-9|-
TGTGCCAGCAGTTCGTCCCGACCTAGCTCCTACGAGCAGTACTTC
CASSSSRPSSYEQYF
>TRBD2|TRBJ2-7|TRBV29-1|-
TGCAGCGTTGAATACGGGACTACTTACGAGCAGTACTTC
CSVEYGTTYEQYF
>TRBD2|TRBJ2-1|TRBV13|-
TGTGCCAGCAGCTTCGGACTAGCGGGAGGCAATGAGCAGTTCTTC
CASSFGLAGGNEQFF
>TRBD1|TRBJ1-2|TRBV12-3/TRBV12-4|-
TGTGCCAGCAGGACGGGACAGGGCTATGGCTACACCTTC
CASRTGQGYGYTF
>-|TRBJ2-7|TRBV24-1|once
TGTGCCACCAGTGCTACGACAGGCGAGCAGTACTTC
CATSATTGEQYF
>TRBD2|TRBJ2-7|TRBV18|-
TGTGCCAGCTCACCAGGGACTAGCGGGAGCTACGAGCAGTACTTC
CASSPGTSGSYEQYF
>TRBD1|TRBJ1-1|TRBV5-1|-
TGCGCCAGCAGCGCCTGGACAGGGGGCGTGAACATGAACACTGAAGCTTTCTTT
CASSAWTGGVNMNTEAFF
>TRBD2|TRBJ2-1|TRBV7-9|-
TGTGCCAGCAGCTTTCTGAGAGGGAGGGCCTACAATGAGCAGTTCTTC
CASSFLRGRAYNEQFF
>-|TRBJ2-1|TRBV7-8|-
TGTGCCAGCAGCCCGGTACAAGGATACAATGAGCAGTTCTTC
CASSPVQGYNEQFF
>-|TRBJ2-3|TRBV2|-
TGTGCCAGCACCTCTCAGCGGACCCCTAGCACAGATACGCAGTATTTT
CASTSQRTPSTDTQYF
>TRBD1|TRBJ1-1|TRBV6-1|once
TGTGCCAGCAGTGAGACAGGGGACACTGAAGCTTTCTTT
CASSETGDTEAFF